Listed here are 27 T cell receptor beta chains from one sample, sequenced in a study of blood T cell repertoires in COVID-19. Profiled with immunoSEQ multiplex PCR; TCRdb holds only in-frame clones, not every one. This repertoire shows some 120,000 clones, roughly four fifths found once; its top ten account for 9% to 14%. Sample: peripheral blood. Receptors originate from a human donor in a cohort sampled during active COVID-19.

The chain joins TRBV7-2 to TRBJ1-1; possibly TRBD1 for D (5 bases). This CDR3 comprises 15 residues. Germline V gene lookup returns CDR1 SGHTA and CDR2 FQGNSA. The ends were cut back, 5 bases at V and 4 bases at J, with 17 bases in the middle. The CDR3 spells CASSPTQGIGTEAFF. The CDR3 DNA reads as TGTGCCAGCAGCCCTACCCAGGGAATTGGCACTGAAGCTTTCTTT.

The rearrangement links TRBV6-2 or TRBV6-3 to TRBJ1-2; possibly TRBD1 for D (6 bases). V was cut by 2 bases and J by 4 bases, with 11 bases left in between. The germline gives CDR1 MNHEY, CDR2 SVGEGT. CDR3 length: 14 amino acids. CDR3 sequence reads: CASSYGGLGYGYTF. The CDR3 nucleotides are TGTGCCAGCAGTTACGGGGGCTTGGGCTATGGCTACACCTTC.

V gene TRBV11-2 combines with J gene TRBJ2-5; no reliable D call. This CDR3 has 11 amino acids. Trimming removed 5 bases at V and 4 bases at J, with 5 bases between. CDR1 SGHAT and CDR2 FQNNGV come from the germline V gene. CDR3 residues: CASSKAETQYF. As DNA, the CDR3 is TGTGCCAGCAGCAAAGCAGAGACCCAGTACTTC.

This clone has only a few counts. This chain connects TRBV7-2 to TRBJ1-2, with TRBD1 matching 9 bases. CDR3 length: 13 residues. Germline V CDR1 and CDR2: SGHTA, FQGNSA. Losses at the gene ends were 4 bases for V and 8 bases for J; bases not matched to a gene: 5. The CDR3 region is CASSWDRAGGYTF. In DNA, the CDR3 is TGTGCCAGCAGCTGGGACAGGGCGGGGGGCTACACCTTC.

The chain recombines TRBV5-1 with TRBJ2-1; 10 bases are shared with TRBD1. The J segment lost 6 bases and the V segment lost 4 bases, leaving 7 bases of the junction unmatched. Germline loops: CDR1 SGHRS, CDR2 YFSETQ. The CDR3 covers 15 residues. The CDR3 sequence is CASSPGQGGTNEQFF. DNA of the CDR3: TGCGCCAGCAGCCCCGGACAGGGGGGAACCAATGAGCAGTTCTTC.

This rearrangement joins TRBV5-1 to TRBJ2-7; 10 nucleotides align to TRBD1. In germline, CDR1 is SGHRS, CDR2 YFSETQ. The CDR3 runs 16 residues. V was clipped by 3 bases and J by 1 base; unmatched bases: 7. Written as DNA, the CDR3 is TGCGCCAGCAGCTGGACTCTGGGACAGGGGTCCTACGAGCAGTACTTC. Its protein is CASSWTLGQGSYEQYF.

The J gene is TRBJ2-6, the V gene TRBV5-6; 9 bases agree with TRBD1. Trimming took 1 base from V and 3 from J; bases not matched to a gene: 5. CDR1 and CDR2 (germline): SGHDT, YYEEEE. The CDR3 extends over 17 amino acids. The CDR3 here is CASSLKGQGHGANVLTF. The CDR3 DNA reads TGTGCCAGCAGCTTGAAAGGACAGGGGCATGGGGCCAACGTCCTGACTTTC.

This chain joins TRBV6-5 and TRBJ2-7; 12 nucleotides line up with TRBD2. After removal of 8 bases from V and 6 bases from J, the junction contained 11 bases not matched to a gene. This CDR3 is 15 amino acids long. Germline V CDR1 and CDR2: MNHEY, SVGAGI. CDR3 nucleotide sequence: TGTGCCAGCCAGACTAGCGGGGGCCGGGAACGCGAGCAGTACTTC. This gives the protein CASQTSGGREREQYF.

This clone was recorded only once. Here the CDR3 reads CASRLLAGLYNEQFF. CDR3 coding DNA: TGTGCCAGCAGGCTACTAGCGGGGCTTTACAATGAGCAGTTCTTC. The chain has TRBV6-5 and TRBJ2-1, with 10 bases lining up with TRBD2. In germline, CDR1 is MNHEY, CDR2 SVGAGI. V was pared by 6 bases and J by 4 bases, with 6 bases of the junction left unmatched. This CDR3 has 15 amino acids.

V gene TRBV12-5 combines with J gene TRBJ1-5; D not resolved. This CDR3 is built from 16 residues. The germline V gene has CDR1 LGHNT and CDR2 FRNRAP. Trimming removed 3 bases from V and 4 bases from J, with 16 bases in between. The CDR3: CASGLQIPLWNQPQHF. As DNA, the CDR3 is TGTGCTAGTGGTTTACAAATCCCTCTTTGGAATCAGCCCCAGCATTTT.

V is TRBV11-2 and J is TRBJ2-1; unclear D gene. The V gene's germline CDR1 is SGHAT and CDR2 FQNNGV. CDR3 length: 15 residues. Trimming pared 0 bases from V and 6 bases from J, leaving 12 bases between. CDR3 sequence reads: CASSLEAYSGNEQFF. CDR3 sequence (DNA): TGTGCCAGCAGCTTAGAGGCGTATTCAGGCAATGAGCAGTTCTTC.

This clone was picked up a small number of times. The V call is TRBV2, the J call TRBJ1-2, with D uncertain. The CDR3 length is 14 residues. With 6 bases removed from V and 6 bases from J, the gap between germline ends came to 17 bases. CDR1 is SNHLY and CDR2 is FYNNEI in the germline V gene. CDR3 sequence reads: CASRLQGGRHGYTF. CDR3 in DNA: TGTGCCAGCAGATTGCAAGGAGGGCGGCATGGCTACACCTTC.

The chain links TRBV5-1 to TRBJ1-6, with D possibly matching TRBD1 (6 bases). V shed 0 bases and J shed 7 bases, with 11 bases lying between them. This CDR3 has 15 residues. The germline CDR1 and CDR2 sequences are SGHRS and YFSETQ. The CDR3 DNA follows: TGCGCCAGCAGCTTGGGTCAGGGGCCGAATTCACCCCTCCACTTT. Its translation: CASSLGQGPNSPLHF.

This rearrangement joins TRBV6-2 or TRBV6-3 to TRBJ1-1; 7 positions match TRBD1. The CDR3 has 14 amino acids. Trimming cost V 4 bases and J 8 bases; bases outside gene matches: 10. Germline V CDR1 and CDR2: MNHEY, SVGEGT. CDR3 bases: TGTGCCAGCAGTTTCGGGACAGCCTCAATCGAAGCTTTCTTT. As protein: CASSFGTASIEAFF.

Here the CDR3 reads CASSDTYNEQFF. The CDR3 DNA sequence: TGTGCCAGCAGTGACACCTACAATGAGCAGTTCTTC. The V and J genes are TRBV11-2 and TRBJ2-1; D call uncertain. V dropped 6 bases and J dropped 2 bases, with 5 bases sitting between them. Germline-derived CDR1 and CDR2 are SGHAT and FQNNGV. CDR3 length: 12 amino acids.

The chain recombines TRBV9 with TRBJ1-1; D might be TRBD1 (6 bases). Trimming took off 0 bases at V and 6 bases at J, with 12 bases between the two ends. The CDR3 spans 14 residues. CDR1 is SGDLS, CDR2 YYNGEE, per germline. The CDR3 region is CASSVAAGGSEAFF. The DNA of the CDR3 is TGTGCCAGCAGCGTAGCTGCGGGGGGCTCTGAAGCTTTCTTT. The full variable domain, rest sourced from reference TRBV9 and TRBJ1-1, is DSGVTQTPKHLITATGQRVTLRCSPRSGDLSVYWYQQSLDQGLQFLIQYYNGEERAKGNILERFSAQQFPDLHSELNLSSLELGDSALYFCASSVAAGGSEAFFGQGTRLTVV.

J is TRBJ1-4 and V is TRBV2; D is ambiguous. The CDR3 spans 14 residues. V was cut by 7 bases and J by 4 bases, with 13 bases left in between. Germline CDR1 reads SNHLY; CDR2 reads FYNNEI. CDR3 in amino acids: CASKYGRDNEKLFF. The CDR3 nucleotides read TGTGCCAGCAAGTATGGACGGGATAATGAAAAACTGTTTTTT.

The V gene is TRBV28, the J gene TRBJ1-2, with a possible D match to TRBD1 (6 bases). CDR1 is MDHEN and CDR2 is SYDVKM in the germline V gene. The V and J ends lost 2 bases and 7 bases respectively, with 17 bases between them. The CDR3 length is 15 residues. The DNA for the CDR3 is TGTGCCAGCAGTTTAACAGGGTCAATAGGGGGTGGCTACACCTTC. The encoded protein is CASSLTGSIGGGYTF.

This sequence joins TRBV11-2 and TRBJ1-2; D remains ambiguous. CDR3 length: 12 residues. V was cut by 2 bases and J by 8 bases, with 9 bases left in between. Germline CDR1 is SGHAT and CDR2 is FQNNGV. The CDR3: CASSLIGGGYTF. CDR3 nucleotides: TGTGCCAGCAGCTTAATAGGAGGCGGCTACACCTTC. Combining the CDR3 with reference TRBV11-2 and TRBJ1-2 gives the whole variable domain EAGVAQSPRYKIIEKRQSVAFWCNPISGHATLYWYQQILGQGPKLLIQFQNNGVVDDSQLPKDRFSAERLKGVDSTLKIQPAKLEDSAVYLCASSLIGGGYTFGSGTRLTVV.

This clone has more than one count but fewer than ten. The CDR3 spells CASSLAAGGRAFF. CDR3 DNA: TGTGCCAGCAGCTTAGCGGCAGGGGGACGAGCTTTCTTT. V gene TRBV7-8 combines with J gene TRBJ1-1, with TRBD1 matching over 7 bases. Trimming removed 0 bases from V and 10 bases from J; junction bases left unmatched: 5. The CDR3 runs to 13 residues. Per germline, CDR1 SGHVS and CDR2 FQNEAQ.

The gene calls are TRBV19 and TRBJ1-5; a weak D match, TRBD1 (6 bases). Germline assignment: CDR1 LNHDA and CDR2 SQIVND (reference sequence). V was clipped by 4 bases and J by 2 bases, with 15 bases between them. The CDR3 has 16 amino acids. The CDR3 loop reads CASSRERGQGNQPQHF. The CDR3 DNA is TGTGCCAGTAGTAGAGAGCGGGGGCAGGGCAATCAGCCCCAGCATTTT.

The chain is built from TRBV5-1 and TRBJ2-2; D gene unclear. With 5 bases removed from V and 6 bases from J, the gap between germline ends came to 8 bases. The CDR3 totals 12 residues. Germline V gives CDR1 SGHRS, CDR2 YFSETQ. The CDR3 DNA is TGCGCCAGCAGGGTCGACTCCGGGGAGCTGTTTTTT. Protein sequence: CASRVDSGELFF.

Here the CDR3 reads CASGGAGNSGNTIYF. The CDR3 DNA sequence: TGTGCCAGCGGGGGGGCGGGAAACTCTGGAAACACCATATATTTT. The chain is built from TRBV28 and TRBJ1-3; perhaps TRBD1 as D (6 bases). This CDR3 spans 15 amino acids. Germline-derived CDR1 and CDR2 are MDHEN and SYDVKM. Trimming took 8 bases from V and 0 from J, leaving 14 bases between them.

The chain couples TRBV7-2 to TRBJ2-5; a weak D match, TRBD2 (6 bases). Germline V gene lookup returns CDR1 SGHTA and CDR2 FQGNSA. V was clipped by 3 bases and J by 1 base, with 12 bases between them. This CDR3 is 15 amino acids long. The CDR3 sequence: CASSFQWGVQETQYF. In DNA, the CDR3 is TGTGCCAGCAGCTTCCAATGGGGGGTCCAAGAGACCCAGTACTTC.

This clone was recorded only once. J is TRBJ2-7 and V is TRBV5-1; 11 nucleotides match TRBD2. CDR3 size: 16 residues. With V trimmed by 0 bases and J by 5 bases, 7 bases remained unmatched. Per the germline V gene, CDR1 is SGHRS and CDR2 is YFSETQ. The chain's CDR3 is CASSLEASGGSNEQYF. DNA for the CDR3: TGCGCCAGCAGCTTGGAGGCTAGCGGGGGGTCTAACGAGCAGTACTTC.

This clone came up once. This CDR3 reads CASSLERGGVPDTQYF. The CDR3 DNA reads TGTGCCAGCAGCCTGGAGCGGGGGGGCGTGCCAGATACGCAGTATTTT. This chain uses TRBV5-6 with TRBJ2-3; TRBD2 aligns across 10 bases. The V gene end was trimmed by 4 bases and the J gene end by 4 bases; junction bases not matched to a gene: 9. Germline CDR1 SGHDT, CDR2 YYEEEE. The length of the CDR3 is 16 residues.

The chain recombines TRBV7-9 with TRBJ1-1, with TRBD1 as a possible D gene (5 bases). Germline V gene sequence: CDR1 SEHNR, CDR2 FQNEAQ (reference sequence). The CDR3 is 12 residues long. The V and J ends lost 5 bases and 10 bases respectively, with 14 bases between them. For the CDR3, the DNA is TGTGCCAGCAGCAGAGTCCAGGGTGGAGCTTTCTTT. It specifies CASSRVQGGAFF.